The 4 T cell receptor beta chains in this list originate from one sample, sequenced in a study of T cell clonality in common variable immunodeficiency. Sequencing used immunoSEQ multiplex PCR; TCRdb keeps in-frame clones, though not all of them. Sampling found tens of thousands of clones, none seen once. The sequenced material came from peripheral blood mononuclear cells. These receptor sequences come from a person aged 18-70 years in good health.

This clone was detected ten times or more. The sequence runs out 3 residues before the end of the CDR3; the remainder is reconstructed from the germline J gene. The genes are TRBV18 and TRBJ2-6; 9 nucleotides align to TRBD1. Germline assignment: CDR1 KGHSH and CDR2 LQKENI. This CDR3 comprises 17 residues. V shed 7 bases, J shed 0 bases, and the junction held 7 bases outside the gene matches. CDR3 region: CASLRDRAPSGANVLTF. Incomplete CDR3 DNA: TGTGCCAGCTTGCGGGACAGGGCCCCCTCTGGGGCCAACGTC.

Concerning this clone: The CDR3 goes on 3 residues after the read ends, and that part is filled in from the germline J gene. The chain recombines TRBV6-1 with TRBJ1-5; D is perhaps TRBD1 (6 bases). CDR3 size: 16 residues. CDR1 MNHNS and CDR2 SASEGT come from the germline V gene. Trimming took off 3 bases at V and 3 bases at J, with 15 bases between the two ends. The part of the CDR3 DNA that was read is TGTGCCAGCAGTGATACCCTGTGGGGGCCCAATCAGCCC. Amino acid sequence: CASSDTLWGPNQP. The full CDR3 protein reads CASSDTLWGPNQPQHF.

This clone was counted at least ten times. The CDR3 is cut off 3 residues early in the read; its end comes from the germline J gene. The J gene is TRBJ1-2, the V gene TRBV5-1; 7 positions agree with TRBD1. The CDR3 runs 13 residues. Germline V gene lookup returns CDR1 SGHRS and CDR2 YFSETQ. Here the CDR3 reads CASAGQALMGYTF. The sequenced part of the CDR3 DNA is TGCGCCAGTGCAGGACAGGCTCTTATGGGC. Full variable domain (outside the CDR3, taken from reference TRBV5-1 and TRBJ1-2): KAGVTQTPRYLIKTRGQQVTLSCSPISGHRSVSWYQQTPGQGLQFLFEYFSETQRNKGNFPGRFSGRQFSNSRSEMNVSTLELGDSALYLCASAGQALMGYTFGSGTRLTVV.

This clone has ten or more counts. Read sequence stops 3 residues before the CDR3 end, and the germline J gene provides the missing end. V is TRBV30 and J is TRBJ1-1; perhaps TRBD1 as D (5 bases). Germline loops: CDR1 GTSNPN, CDR2 SVGIG (reference sequence). Trimming cost V 4 bases and J 1 base, with 16 bases left between them. CDR3 length: 15 amino acids. CDR3 DNA, as far as it was read: TGTGCCTGGATCCCCTCAGGTGACAGGAACACTGAA. Translated: CAWIPSGDRNTE. The full CDR3 protein is CAWIPSGDRNTEAFF.